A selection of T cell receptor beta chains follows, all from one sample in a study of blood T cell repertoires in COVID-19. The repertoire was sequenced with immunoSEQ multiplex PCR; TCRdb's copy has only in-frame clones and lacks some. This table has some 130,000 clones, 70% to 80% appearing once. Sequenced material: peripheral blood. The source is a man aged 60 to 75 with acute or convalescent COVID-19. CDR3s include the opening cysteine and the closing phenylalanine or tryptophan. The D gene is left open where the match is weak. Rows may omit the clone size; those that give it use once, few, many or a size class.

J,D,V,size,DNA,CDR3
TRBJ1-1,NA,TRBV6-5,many,TGTGCCAGCAGTTATAATTTAGAGGGGGTGGACACTGAAGCTTTCTTT,CASSYNLEGVDTEAFF
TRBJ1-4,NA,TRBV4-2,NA,TGTGCCAGCAGCCAAGCGGGGGGAGCAACTAATGAAAAACTGTTTTTT,CASSQAGGATNEKLFF
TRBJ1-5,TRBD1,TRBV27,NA,TGTGCCAGCAGAGGGACAGGGTACGGGCCCCAGCATTTT,CASRGTGYGPQHF
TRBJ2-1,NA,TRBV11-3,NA,TGTGCCAGCAGCTTACAACTTCACAATGAGCAGTTCTTC,CASSLQLHNEQFF
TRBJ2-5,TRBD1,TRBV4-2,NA,TGTGCCAGCAGCCAAGAGGACAGGGAGACCCAGTACTTC,CASSQEDRETQYF
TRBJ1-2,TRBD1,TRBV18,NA,TGTGCCAGCTCACCCTACCGGGACAGGTTGATCTATGGCTACACCTTC,CASSPYRDRLIYGYTF
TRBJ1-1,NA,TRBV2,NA,TGTGCCAGCAGTCGGGACGGGGAGGGAGCTTTCTTT,CASSRDGEGAFF
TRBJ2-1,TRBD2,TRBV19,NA,TGTGCCAGTAGTATGGAGGGCCGACTAGCGGGAGGGTACAATGAGCAGTTCTTC,CASSMEGRLAGGYNEQFF
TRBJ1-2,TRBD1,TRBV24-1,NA,TGTGCCACCAGTGAGTCCGGGACAGGGGGTCACTATGGCTACACCTTC,CATSESGTGGHYGYTF
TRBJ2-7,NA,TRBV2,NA,TGTGCCAGTGGAGTGTTGGTTGAGCAGTACTTC,CASGVLVEQYF
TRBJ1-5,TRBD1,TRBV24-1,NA,TGTGCCACCAGTGATTCGGGACAGCTAGATCAGCCCCAGCATTTT,CATSDSGQLDQPQHF
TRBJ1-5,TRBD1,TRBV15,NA,TGTGCCACCAGCAGAGGGACAGGGCCGGATCAGCCCCAGCATTTT,CATSRGTGPDQPQHF
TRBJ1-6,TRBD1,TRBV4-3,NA,TGCGCCAGCAGCCAAGAGGACAGGAATTCACCCCTCCACTTT,CASSQEDRNSPLHF
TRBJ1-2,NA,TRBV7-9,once,TGTGCCAGCAGCTCTCTCGGGGGCTATGGCTACACCTTC,CASSSLGGYGYTF
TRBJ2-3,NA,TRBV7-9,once,TGTGCCAGCAGCTTATCGGTGGGGCAAGGCCCAGATACGCAGTATTTT,CASSLSVGQGPDTQYF
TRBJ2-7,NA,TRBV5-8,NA,TGTGCCAGCACTGCGGGGGAGCAGTACTTC,CASTAGEQYF
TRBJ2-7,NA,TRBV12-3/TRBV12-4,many,TGTGCCAGCAGCCTCTTTCTAGTAACCGAGCAGTACTTC,CASSLFLVTEQYF
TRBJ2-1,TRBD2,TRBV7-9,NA,TGTGCCAGCAGCTTCTTAGCGGGAGCTCTTGGGGATGAGCAGTTCTTC,CASSFLAGALGDEQFF
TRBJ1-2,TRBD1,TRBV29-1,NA,TGCAGCGTTGAGAAGGGGGCGGGCTATGGCTACACCTTC,CSVEKGAGYGYTF
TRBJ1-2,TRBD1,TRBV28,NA,TGTGCCAGCAGTACCGCCCCACGACAGGGCGATGGCTACACCTTC,CASSTAPRQGDGYTF
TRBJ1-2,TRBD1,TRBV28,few,TGTGCCAGCACATACACAGGGGGGGGAGCCTATGGCTACACCTTC,CASTYTGGGAYGYTF
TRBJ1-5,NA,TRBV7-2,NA,TGTGCCAGCAGCCCCGCCGGTGGGGGGAATCAGCCCCAGCATTTT,CASSPAGGGNQPQHF
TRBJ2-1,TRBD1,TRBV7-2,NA,TGTGCCAGCAGCCCCCTCGGGGACAGGAAGTTCTTC,CASSPLGDRKFF
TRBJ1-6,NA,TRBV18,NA,TGTGCCAGCTCACCTTCAGCGAGCTCCTATAATTCACCCCTCCACTTT,CASSPSASSYNSPLHF
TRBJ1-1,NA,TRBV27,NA,TGTGCCACCTCGAGGGGCGGGGGCACTGAAGCTTTCTTT,CATSRGGGTEAFF
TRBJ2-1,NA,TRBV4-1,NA,TGCGCCAGCAGCCAAGATATACGGAGCATGGTCTACAATGAGCAGTTCTTC,CASSQDIRSMVYNEQFF
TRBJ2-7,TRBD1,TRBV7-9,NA,TGTGCCAGCAGCACAGGGGTCGGTCAGTCCCTCTCCTACGAGCAGTACTTC,CASSTGVGQSLSYEQYF
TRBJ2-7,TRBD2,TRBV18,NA,TGTGCCAGCTCACCTCGGGGGGGCAGCGGTGGCGAGCAGTACTTC,CASSPRGGSGGEQYF
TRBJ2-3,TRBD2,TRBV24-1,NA,TGTGCCACCAGTGATCCTAGCGGGAGGGCCCCAGATACGCAGTATTTT,CATSDPSGRAPDTQYF
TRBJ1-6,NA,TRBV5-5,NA,TGTGCCAGCAGCACGGACAGAAGTCATAATTCACCCCTCCACTTT,CASSTDRSHNSPLHF
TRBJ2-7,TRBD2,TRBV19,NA,TGTGCCAGTAGTTGGGTGACTAGCGGGCACTCCTACGAGCAGTACTTC,CASSWVTSGHSYEQYF
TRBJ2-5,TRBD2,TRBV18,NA,TGTGCCAGCTCACCGCCGGGACTAGCAAAAGAGACCCAGTACTTC,CASSPPGLAKETQYF
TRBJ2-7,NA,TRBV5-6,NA,TGTGCCAGCAGCGGGAGGTACGAGCAGTACTTC,CASSGRYEQYF
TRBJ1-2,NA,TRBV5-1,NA,TGCGCCAGCAGTAATCAGGGGACCGTGAGCTATGGCTACACCTTC,CASSNQGTVSYGYTF
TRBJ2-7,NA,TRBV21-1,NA,TGTGCCAGGGCCGCCTTAGGGGCACCATTCTACGAGCAGTACTTC,CARAALGAPFYEQYF
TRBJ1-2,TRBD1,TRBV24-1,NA,TGTGCCACCAGTGATACAGGGACAGGGAACTATGGCTACACCTTC,CATSDTGTGNYGYTF
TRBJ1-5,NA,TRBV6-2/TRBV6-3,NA,TGTGCCAGCAGTTACCCCTCCGGCAGGGACAATCAGCCCCAGCATTTT,CASSYPSGRDNQPQHF
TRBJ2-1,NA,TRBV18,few,TGTGCCAGCTCACCAGATTCCACTTTGGGCGATGAGCAGTTCTTC,CASSPDSTLGDEQFF
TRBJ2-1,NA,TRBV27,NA,TGTGCCAGCAGTTCAGCGGGTGACCAATACAATGAGCAGTTCTTC,CASSSAGDQYNEQFF
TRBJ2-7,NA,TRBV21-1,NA,TGTGCCAGCAGCAAAGGGGATGGCGGGAGAATGTTTTCCGCGAGCTCCTACGAGCAGTACTTC,CASSKGDGGRMFSASSYEQYF
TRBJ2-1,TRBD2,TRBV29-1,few,TGCAGCGTTCTGGGACTAGAGCAACCCTACAATGAGCAGTTCTTC,CSVLGLEQPYNEQFF
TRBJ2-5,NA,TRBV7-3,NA,TGTGCCAGCAGCCGAGGGGGAGGGGAGACCCAGTACTTC,CASSRGGGETQYF